This TCR beta chain was identified during a study of PD-L1 blockade in urothelial cancer (dated by TCRdb to between 2016 and 2019). As for the study more broadly: All patients started therapy around 2014 and received atezolizumab 1,200 mg intravenously every 3 weeks. Whole exome sequencing and RNA sequencing of pretreatment tumors were performed alongside TCR sequencing in the same patients. Pretreatment tumor samples and matched peripheral blood, collected serially before and after atezolizumab treatment, underwent TCR sequencing. Blood samples gave a median of 141,255 T cells and 88,000 or so unique TCRs, with a median clonality of approximately 0.08. About 85% of the roughly 29 patients were males with bladder-origin urothelial cancer, and about 60% of the roughly 29 reported a prior smoking history. Under 30 patients had pretreatment blood TCR-seq, around 25 had at least one posttreatment blood collection, and around 25 had tumor TCR-seq. The study, an exploratory multi-omic analysis, examined somatic, immune and clinical correlates of response to PD-L1 blockade with atezolizumab in urothelial cancer. About 10 patients achieved durable clinical benefit and some 20 did not. Patients had an ECOG performance status of 0 or 1 and had received between 0 and 3 prior chemotherapy regimens. Blood samples were analyzed at 3 weeks after treatment start (second dose) and at 6 weeks after treatment start. Durable clinical benefit was defined as progression-free survival longer than 6 months, and TCR features were also tested against progression-free and overall survival. Broad study findings and their caveats: Among patients with durable benefit, tumor-associated TCR clones showed greater expansion in peripheral blood 3 weeks after treatment started (n of about 21, p = 0.022). A pretreatment peripheral blood TCR clonality below the median was linked to improved progression-free and overall survival. Because the sample size was small (n ≈ 30) and many exploratory analyses were performed, the results are intended to be hypothesis-generating.

The sample's time point label, decoded: pretreatment peripheral blood. A cohort of about 30 patients with locally advanced or metastatic urothelial carcinoma, treated at Memorial Sloan Kettering on a trial protocol, was included. Peripheral blood mononuclear cells were collected pretreatment and during treatment, with between 1 and 8 total time points obtained per patient. The Qiagen DNeasy Blood extraction kit was used to purify genomic DNA from total PBMCs and from tumor samples. PBMCs were collected pretreatment and during treatment, and were isolated and stored as previously described. A remark on this clone: Its recognized antigen is unknown. The input lacks base qualities; no much larger clone sits a single base away.

For CDR1 and CDR2, the germline V gene (reference sequence) lists MNHEY and SMNVEV. The junction carries 21 bases between V and J, which are trimmed by 6 bases and 6 bases respectively. Including the terminal cysteine and phenylalanine, the CDR3 comprises 15 residues. Of the read, only the CDR3 DNA is kept; its 45 bases are in frame from base 1. Synthetic TCR analog templates were spiked into each PCR so that absolute template abundance could be estimated from read counts. Using the immunoSEQ assay, TCRbeta CDR3 regions were amplified from genomic DNA with bias-controlled V and J gene primers. Rearranged TCRbeta segments were sequenced at approximately 20X coverage. The paper's data handling went like this. Clustering was used to correct sequencing errors, and CDR3s were annotated against IMGT so that V, D and J genes could be assigned. Downstream analyses used only productive TCRbeta rearrangements and left out out-of-frame or stop-codon sequences. Clonality was computed as one minus Shannon entropy normalized by the log of the number of unique productive sequences. Clones differing between time points or between blood and tumor were identified by Fisher's exact test with Benjamini-Hochberg correction at adjusted p below 0.01. Drawn from immuneACCESS, this table holds only the in-frame rearrangements with V and J called that TCRdb kept. Clones are partly lost; checked studies trace under half to an unresolved V gene and leave the rest unexplained. The DNA was the basis for D and trimming; V, J and clone size are from that table. The sample table shows tens of thousands of clones, and around 87% are seen once. Together, the top ten hold around 14% of the sample.

The sequencing here drew on PBMCs, taken around atezolizumab (anti-PD-L1) treatment. The V and J genes are TRBV27 and TRBJ2-7; perhaps TRBD1 is the D gene, with 5 bases matching. The TCR sequence derives from a man aged 55-75 years with urothelial cancer. The CDR3 is CASSSLAQGRGEQYF. The nucleotide sequence reads as follows: TGTGCCAGCAGCAGTTTGGCCCAGGGTAGGGGCGAGCAGTACTTC.